The 21 T cell receptor beta chains below all came from one sample that was sequenced in a study of regulatory T cells in long-lasting Graves disease. Libraries of TCR beta came from iRepertoire HTBI primers plus Arm-PCR of CDR3 regions. MiXCR was run by TCRdb on the multiplex PCR reads, yielding one entry per CDR3 protein. The sample carries roughly 430,000 distinct CDR3 sequences, over 20% recorded once. The sample's time point: persistent/refractory GD, antithyroid drugs over 5 years with positive TRAb. Generation of the TCR library employed RNA extracted from PBMCs. The specimen was peripheral blood mononuclear cells (PBMCs), collected when the disease was refractory, from a patient treated with antithyroid drugs. Source of these receptors: a female donor with Graves disease.

This clonotype was counted ten times or more. J is TRBJ2-7 and V is TRBV9, with D possibly TRBD1 on 6 matching bases. The CDR3 length is 14 residues. The V gene lost 1 base and the J gene lost 2 bases, with 10 bases spanning the gap. Germline CDR1 is SGDLS and CDR2 is YYNGEE. CDR3 sequence reads: CASSVSGQPYEQYF. CDR3 bases: TGTGCCAGCAGCGTAAGCGGACAGCCCTACGAGCAGTACTTC.

This chain connects TRBV10-3 to TRBJ2-1; a possible D gene is TRBD2 (5 bases). There are 13 residues in the CDR3. Germline CDR1 reads ENHRY; CDR2 reads SYGVKD. V was cut by 2 bases and J by 7 bases, with 9 bases left in between. DNA for the CDR3: TGTGCCATCAGTGAGGGGTGGGAGAATGAGCAGTTCTTC. It yields the protein CAISEGWENEQFF.

V usage is TRBV5-1 and J usage is TRBJ2-2, with D unresolved. CDR3 length equals 16 residues. Germline assignment: CDR1 SGHRS and CDR2 YFSETQ. V lost 0 bases, J lost 0 bases, and 9 bases lay in between. CDR3 DNA: TGCGCCAGCAGCTTGGAGCGTCCCCCGAACACCGGGGAGCTGTTTTTT. Protein: CASSLERPPNTGELFF.

This clonotype appeared a few times. The V call is TRBV19, the J call TRBJ2-2, with 7 bases lining up with TRBD1. The CDR3 loop spans 15 amino acids. Looked up from germline, CDR1 is LNHDA and CDR2 is SQIVND (reference sequence). V lost 6 bases and J lost 3; bases outside the gene matches: 7. The CDR3 sequence: CASRKDRPDTGELFF. The CDR3 DNA follows: TGTGCCAGTAGAAAGGACAGGCCGGACACCGGGGAGCTGTTTTTT.

In this sample, this clonotype turned up many times. The chain has TRBV28 and TRBJ1-2; no definite D call. CDR1 MDHEN and CDR2 SYDVKM come from the germline V gene. V lost 6 bases, J lost 1 base, and 6 bases lay in between. This CDR3 comprises 12 residues. CDR3 residues: CASRTLNYGYTF. The CDR3 DNA follows: TGTGCCAGCAGGACCCTTAACTATGGCTACACCTTC.

This clonotype was picked up many times. Relative to the germline gene, one junction end is altered; a read error may explain this. The rearrangement links TRBV5-1 to TRBJ1-2; D call uncertain. Germline V gene lookup returns CDR1 SGHRS and CDR2 YFSETQ. This CDR3 has 12 residues. The CDR3 nucleotides read TGTGCCAGCAGCTTGGATGCCTATGGCTACACCTTC. Residues: CASSLDAYGYTF.

This chain uses TRBV7-3 with TRBJ2-2; no clear D gene. V dropped 10 bases and J dropped 4 bases, with 13 bases sitting between them. This CDR3 is 13 amino acids long. Germline V gene lookup returns CDR1 SGHTA and CDR2 FQGTGA. This CDR3 reads CATSSKATGELFF. The CDR3, as DNA: TGTGCCACCTCGTCGAAGGCCACCGGGGAGCTGTTTTTT.

This clonotype was seen at least ten times. This chain joins TRBV27 and TRBJ1-2, with D possibly TRBD1 on 5 matching bases. Germline CDR1 and CDR2: MNHEY and SMNVEV (reference sequence). The CDR3 covers 14 residues. V dropped 2 bases and J dropped 8 bases, with 15 bases sitting between them. CDR3 region: CASSLTGVVGGYTF. As DNA, the CDR3 is TGTGCCAGCAGTTTAACAGGTGTCGTAGGGGGCTACACCTTC.

This clonotype appeared many times. V usage is TRBV28 and J usage is TRBJ1-1, with D perhaps TRBD1 (6 bases). The V and J ends lost 6 bases and 4 bases respectively, with 15 bases between them. CDR3 length: 14 residues. The V gene's germline CDR1 is MDHEN and CDR2 SYDVKM. The CDR3 spells CASSPGGHGTEAFF. As DNA, the CDR3 is TGTGCCAGCAGCCCCGGGGGGCACGGCACTGAAGCTTTCTTT.

This CDR3 reads CASASGQGNTEAFF. The DNA for the CDR3 is TGCGCCAGCGCTTCTGGCCAGGGGAACACTGAAGCTTTCTTT. The chain links TRBV4-1 to TRBJ1-1; a possible D gene is TRBD1 (5 bases). V lost 8 bases to trimming and J lost 1 base, with 14 bases between them. This CDR3 spans 14 amino acids. The germline V gene encodes CDR1 MGHRA and CDR2 YSYEKL.

Notes on this clonotype: This may be a read error: a much more frequent sequence differs by one nucleotide. This chain links TRBV27 with TRBJ2-7, with D possibly called TRBD1 or TRBD2 (5 bases each). Trimming shortened V by 3 bases and J by 2 bases, and 11 bases separated the two germline ends. The CDR3 runs to 14 residues. Germline V lookup: CDR1 MNHEY, CDR2 SMNVEV (reference sequence). The chain's CDR3 is CASSFRDGPYEQYF. The CDR3, as DNA: TGTGCCAGCAGTTTCCGGGACGGACCCTACGAGCAGTACTTC.

This clonotype was observed at least ten times. The rearrangement links TRBV5-1 to TRBJ2-2, with D perhaps given as TRBD1 or TRBD2 (5 bases each). CDR3 size: 13 residues. Trimming stripped 6 bases from V and 6 bases from J, with 12 bases between. Germline V CDR1 and CDR2: SGHRS, YFSETQ. Here the CDR3 DNA reads TGCGCCAGCACCACGGGGCGGCCCGGGGAGCTGTTTTTT. Residues: CASTTGRPGELFF.

This clonotype has a count of ten or more. The chain recombines TRBV11-1 with TRBJ2-7; 10 bases agree with TRBD1. The V and J ends lost 5 bases and 6 bases, in that order; junction bases with no gene match: 10. The CDR3 is made up of 15 amino acids. Germline-derived CDR1 and CDR2 are SGHAT and FQDESV (reference sequence). The CDR3 loop is CASSDTGTGALEQYF. The CDR3 DNA follows: TGTGCCAGCAGCGATACCGGGACAGGGGCTCTCGAGCAGTACTTC.

V is TRBV10-2 and J is TRBJ1-5; 8 bases align to TRBD1. The trim removed 4 bases at V and 7 bases at J, leaving 9 bases unmatched. The V gene's germline CDR1 is WSHSY and CDR2 SAAADI. The CDR3 loop spans 15 amino acids. The CDR3 nucleotides are TGCGCCAGCAGTGCCCTAGGACAGGGTGGCCAGCCCCAGCATTTT. This translates into CASSALGQGGQPQHF.

This clonotype appeared many times. The V call is TRBV6-1, the J call TRBJ1-5; maybe TRBD1 (5 bases). Trimming removed 4 bases at V and 6 bases at J, with 16 bases between. Germline V CDR1 and CDR2: MNHNS, SASEGT. The CDR3 totals 15 residues. The CDR3 region has the DNA TGTGCCAGCAGTGTCCTAGGGGAGCTCGGTCAGCCCCAGCATTTT. Protein: CASSVLGELGQPQHF.

CDR3 nucleotides: TGTGCCAGCAGCGTAGATGGCGGGACGCAAGAGACCCAGTACTTC. Protein product: CASSVDGGTQETQYF. This chain links TRBV9 with TRBJ2-5; D is possibly TRBD2 (6 bases). Deletions cut 0 bases from V and 2 bases from J, with 11 bases between. Per the germline V gene, CDR1 is SGDLS and CDR2 is YYNGEE. The CDR3 extends over 15 amino acids.

In regard to this clonotype: Given a far larger clone just one base away, this is likely a sequencing read error. The CDR3 DNA reads as TGTGCCAGCAGTGAACCAGGGACACTTGGCTCCTACGAGCAGTACTTC. Translating it yields CASSEPGTLGSYEQYF. V gene TRBV6-2 or TRBV6-3 combines with J gene TRBJ2-7; D possibly corresponds to TRBD1 (6 bases). V was pared by 5 bases and J by 0 bases, with 17 bases between. Germline V lookup: CDR1 MNHEY, CDR2 SVGEGT. This CDR3 contains 16 residues.

The chain has TRBV18 and TRBJ2-7; D not resolved. Germline assignment: CDR1 KGHSH and CDR2 LQKENI. Between the trimmed V and J ends, which lost 1 base and 3 bases, there was a span of 13 bases. This CDR3 is 15 amino acids long. The CDR3 region is CASSPRVLRNYEQYF. For the CDR3, the DNA is TGTGCCAGCTCACCACGGGTTCTCCGTAACTACGAGCAGTACTTC.

CDR3 DNA: TGTGCCAGTAGTCTGTTTAGCGGGAGGAGGGACAAAAACATTCAGTACTTC. Translated, it gives CASSLFSGRRDKNIQYF. The chain couples TRBV19 to TRBJ2-4; 10 bases are shared with TRBD2. Looked up from germline, CDR1 is LNHDA and CDR2 is SQIVND (reference sequence). Losses at the gene ends were 5 bases for V and 3 bases for J; bases not matched to a gene: 10. CDR3 size: 17 residues. The full variable domain, rest sourced from reference TRBV19 and TRBJ2-4, is DGGITQSPKYLFRKEGQNVTLSCEQNLNHDAMYWYRQDPGQGLRLIYYSQIVNDFQKGDIAEGYSVSREKKESFPLTVTSAQKNPTAFYLCASSLFSGRRDKNIQYFGAGTRLSVL.

V usage is TRBV30 and J usage is TRBJ1-2; 7 positions match TRBD1. Unmatched junction bases numbered 5, after V lost 4 bases and J lost 3 bases. CDR3 length equals 13 residues. Germline V lookup: CDR1 GTSNPN, CDR2 SVGIG (reference sequence). This CDR3 is CAWTNRGDYGYTF. Written as DNA, the CDR3 is TGTGCCTGGACTAACAGGGGTGACTATGGCTACACCTTC.

This clonotype showed up just a few times. This chain links TRBV5-1 with TRBJ2-2, with D unclear. There are 16 residues in the CDR3. Germline lookup yields CDR1 SGHRS and CDR2 YFSETQ. The V gene lost 4 bases and the J gene lost 4 bases, with 17 bases spanning the gap. The CDR3 region is CASSIEPRTITGELFF. CDR3 bases: TGCGCCAGCAGCATCGAACCCAGGACGATCACCGGGGAGCTGTTTTTT.